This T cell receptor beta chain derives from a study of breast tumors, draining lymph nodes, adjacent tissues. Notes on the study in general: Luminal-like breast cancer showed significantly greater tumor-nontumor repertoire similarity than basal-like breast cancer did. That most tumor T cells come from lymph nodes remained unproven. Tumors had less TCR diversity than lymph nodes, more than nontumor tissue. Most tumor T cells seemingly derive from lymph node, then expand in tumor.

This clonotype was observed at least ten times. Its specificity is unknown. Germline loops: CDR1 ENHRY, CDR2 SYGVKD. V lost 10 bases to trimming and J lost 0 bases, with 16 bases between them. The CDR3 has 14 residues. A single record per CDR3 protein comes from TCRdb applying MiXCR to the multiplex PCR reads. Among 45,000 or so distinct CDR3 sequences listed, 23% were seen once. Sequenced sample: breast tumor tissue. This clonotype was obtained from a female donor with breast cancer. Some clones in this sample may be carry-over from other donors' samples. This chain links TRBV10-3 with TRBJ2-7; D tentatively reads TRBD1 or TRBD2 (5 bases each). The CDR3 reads CATTGTSNSYEQYF. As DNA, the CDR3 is TGTGCCACCACCGGGACGTCGAACTCCTACGAGCAGTACTTC.